The TCR beta chain described here comes from a study of chronic HIV infection and antiretroviral therapy. This clonotype was seen at least ten times. Trimming left V 6 bases short and J 4 bases short, with 10 bases between. The germline V gene encodes CDR1 MNHEY and CDR2 SVGAGI. CDR3 length equals 13 residues. TCRdb reanalysed the 5' RACE reads using MiXCR and keeps one entry per CDR3 protein. The sample carries 40,000 to 50,000 distinct CDR3 sequences, over 15% recorded once. The material sequenced was peripheral blood. This receptor was taken from an adult who had HIV and had not received antiretroviral therapy, or was an uninfected healthy control (not recorded which). This chain links TRBV6-5 with TRBJ2-4; unclear D gene. DNA of the CDR3: TGTGCCAGCAGCGCCCTCCATAAAAACATTCAGTACTTC. It specifies CASSALHKNIQYF.